The clone carrying this T cell receptor beta chain occurred many times. Its antigen is undetermined. The CDR3 runs to 14 residues. The V and J ends lost 0 bases and 3 bases respectively, with 7 bases between them. Germline lookup yields CDR1 SGHRS and CDR2 YFSETQ. Disease duration was under 3 months in the ophthalmopathy patients, who also had a Clinical Activity Score of at least 3 and a NOSPECS grade of at least 4. It was uncontrolled infection, other autoimmune disease, pregnancy or lactation that excluded patients. The source material, RNA transcripts, was used to amplify TCR beta CDR3 regions. The study used the HTBI primer set for a first-round RT-PCR of the TCR CDR3. TCRdb reprocessed the multiplex PCR reads with MiXCR, giving one entry per CDR3 protein. The sample has about 350,000 distinct CDR3 sequences; 18% are singletons. The data belong to a study of T cells in Graves' hyperthyroidism and ophthalmopathy. Study observations and caveats: Through a model of 13 V-J features, ophthalmopathy was separated from stable hyperthyroidism.

The material sequenced was blood. The receptor was derived from a woman aged 40 to 55 with Graves' ophthalmopathy. V usage is TRBV5-1 and J usage is TRBJ1-5; D ambiguous. CDR3 nucleotide sequence: TGCGCCAGCAGCTTGGGCGGAGTCAATCAGCCCCAGCATTTT. Protein: CASSLGGVNQPQHF.